This T cell receptor (beta chain) was captured by sequencing in a study of cytomegalovirus exposure and HLA in healthy donors. Study summary: Most genotyped donors, 65% to 85% of roughly 400, had Caucasian-associated genetic ancestry.

This PCR relied on a set of 60 Vbeta primers and 13 Jbeta primers. TCRdb keeps only in-frame clones here, not all; method: immunoSEQ multiplex PCR. The repertoire includes about 140,000 clones, roughly 80% of them detected once, and approximately 3% sits in the top ten. Trimming took 4 bases from V and 3 from J, leaving 23 bases between them. CDR3 length equals 18 residues. Germline assignment: CDR1 MGHRA and CDR2 YSYEKL. About this clone itself: Its antigen is still unknown.

Points from the study as a whole: A later analysis reported that several of the most significant clusters appeared to be linked to common viral pathogens, among them Epstein-Barr virus. Analysis was carried out at a later point, and it linked a missense DCLRE1C variant to TCR beta V- and J-gene trimming.

The sample consisted of PBMCs. This clonotype originated in a female donor in good health and CMV-seronegative. V usage is TRBV4-1 and J usage is TRBJ2-3; D perhaps matches TRBD2 (6 bases). The chain's CDR3 is CASSPGFLGRQPTDTQYF. In DNA form, the CDR3 reads TGCGCCAGCAGCCCAGGATTCCTCGGGAGACAACCGACAGATACGCAGTATTTT.